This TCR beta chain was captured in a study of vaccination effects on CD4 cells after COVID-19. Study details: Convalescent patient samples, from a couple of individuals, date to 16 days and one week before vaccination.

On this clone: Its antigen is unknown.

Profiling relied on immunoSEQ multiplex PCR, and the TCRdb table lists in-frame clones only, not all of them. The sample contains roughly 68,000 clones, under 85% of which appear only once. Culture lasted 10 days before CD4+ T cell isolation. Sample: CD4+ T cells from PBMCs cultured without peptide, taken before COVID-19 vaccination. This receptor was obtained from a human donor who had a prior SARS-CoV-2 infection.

This CDR3 is CASSSYGTGGREQYF. The CDR3 DNA is TGTGCCAGCAGCTCCTACGGGACAGGGGGGAGGGAGCAGTACTTC. V is TRBV13 and J is TRBJ2-7; 11 bases map to TRBD1. Germline CDR1 PRHDT, CDR2 FYEKMQ (reference sequence). Trimming removed 4 bases from V and 7 bases from J; junction bases left unmatched: 9. This CDR3 comprises 15 residues.